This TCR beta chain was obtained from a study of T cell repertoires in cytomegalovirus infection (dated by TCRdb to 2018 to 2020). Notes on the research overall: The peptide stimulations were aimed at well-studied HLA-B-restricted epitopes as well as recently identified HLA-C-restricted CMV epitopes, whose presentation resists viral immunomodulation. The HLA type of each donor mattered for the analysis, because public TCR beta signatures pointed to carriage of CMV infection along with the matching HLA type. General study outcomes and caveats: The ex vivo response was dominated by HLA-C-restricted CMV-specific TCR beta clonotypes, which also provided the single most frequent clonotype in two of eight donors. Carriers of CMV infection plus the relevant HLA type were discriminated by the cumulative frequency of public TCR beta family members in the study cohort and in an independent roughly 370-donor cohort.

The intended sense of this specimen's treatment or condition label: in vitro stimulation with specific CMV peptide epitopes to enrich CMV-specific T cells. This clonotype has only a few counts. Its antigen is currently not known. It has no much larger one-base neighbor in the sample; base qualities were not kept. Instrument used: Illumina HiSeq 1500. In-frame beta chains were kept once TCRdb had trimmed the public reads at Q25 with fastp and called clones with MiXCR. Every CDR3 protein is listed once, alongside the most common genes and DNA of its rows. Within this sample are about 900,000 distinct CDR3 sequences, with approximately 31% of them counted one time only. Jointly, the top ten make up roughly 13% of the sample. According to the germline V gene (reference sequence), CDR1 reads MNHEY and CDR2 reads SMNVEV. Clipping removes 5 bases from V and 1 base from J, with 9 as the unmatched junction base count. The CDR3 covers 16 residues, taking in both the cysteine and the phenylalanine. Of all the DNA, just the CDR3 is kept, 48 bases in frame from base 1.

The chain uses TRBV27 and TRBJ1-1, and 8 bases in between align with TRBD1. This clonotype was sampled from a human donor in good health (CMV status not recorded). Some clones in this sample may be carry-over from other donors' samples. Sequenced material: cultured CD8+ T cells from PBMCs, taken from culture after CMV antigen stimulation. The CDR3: CASSPQDRAANTEAFF. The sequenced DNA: TGTGCCAGCAGTCCTCAGGACAGGGCGGCGAACACTGAAGCTTTCTTT.